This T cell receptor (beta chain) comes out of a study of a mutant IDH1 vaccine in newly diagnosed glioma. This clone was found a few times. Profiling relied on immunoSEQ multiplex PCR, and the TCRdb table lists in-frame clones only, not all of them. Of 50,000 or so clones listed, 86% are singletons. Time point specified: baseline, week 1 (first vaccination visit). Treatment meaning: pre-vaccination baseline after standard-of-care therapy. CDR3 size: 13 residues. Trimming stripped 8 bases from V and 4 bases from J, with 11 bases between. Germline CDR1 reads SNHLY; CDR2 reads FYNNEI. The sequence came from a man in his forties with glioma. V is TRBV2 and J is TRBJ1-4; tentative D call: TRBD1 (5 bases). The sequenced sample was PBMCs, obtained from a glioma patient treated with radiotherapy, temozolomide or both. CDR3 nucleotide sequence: TGTGCCAGCCATCGACAGTTTAATGAAAAACTGTTTTTT. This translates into CASHRQFNEKLFF.